The clone carrying this T cell receptor (beta chain) showed up just once. Its antigen is unidentified. Sequencing was performed with immunoSEQ multiplex PCR; in TCRdb, only in-frame clones are kept and a portion is missing. The sample holds about 21,000 clones, about 93% seen once. The V end lost 2 bases, the J end lost 1 base, and 8 bases lay between the germline ends. The CDR3 spans 14 residues. Germline CDR1 and CDR2: MNHEY and SVGAGI. This sample was taken from a study of T cell clones after liver transplantation. Study-wide points: Donor-reactive sequences fell more than third party-reactive ones, suggesting partial deletion.

The starting material was CD8+ T cells from blood, obtained approximately 27 months after liver transplant. The rearrangement links TRBV6-5 to TRBJ1-1, with D hard to call. The clonotype originates from a human patient who received a liver transplant. The T cells may partly be graft donor cells. The CDR3 protein is CASSYREGNTEAFF. The CDR3 bases are TGTGCCAGCAGTTACAGGGAGGGGAACACTGAAGCTTTCTTT.